These 9 T cell receptor beta chains originate from one sample sequenced in a study of shared clonotypes between healthy human individuals (dated by TCRdb to the early 2020s). Libraries were constructed by the immunoSEQ multiplex PCR assay. Here the immuneACCESS table is served through TCRdb, limited to in-frame sequences with V and J called. Missing clones are a known gap in these copies; in checked studies unresolved V genes cover under half, and the rest lacks a known reason. In all, the sample holds over a million clones, and roughly 97% of those were seen once. The top ten clones comprise approximately 1.1% of the sample. Sequencing used naive CD4+ T cells sorted from blood. Reading the label with the study, this specimen's cell subset or site is: CD45RA+ positively selected. All receptors come from a man aged 25 to 40 in good health.

The V call is TRBV27, the J call TRBJ2-3; 12 nucleotides match TRBD2. From germline, CDR1 is MNHEY and CDR2 SMNVEV (reference sequence). V gave up 2 bases and J gave up 2 bases; unmatched junction bases: 5. The CDR3 totals 17 residues. CDR3 coding DNA: TGTGCCAGCAGTTTACAGCTAGCGGGAGGGTCCACAGATACGCAGTATTTT. This gives the protein CASSLQLAGGSTDTQYF.

The V and J genes are TRBV19 and TRBJ2-1, with 7 bases aligning to TRBD1. The CDR3 extends over 16 amino acids. Germline lookup yields CDR1 LNHDA and CDR2 SQIVND (reference sequence). The V gene end was trimmed by 4 bases and the J gene end by 5 bases; junction bases not matched to a gene: 11. In DNA form, the CDR3 reads TGTGCCAGTAGTAGGAGACAGGGAAAGTTGGACAATGAGCAGTTCTTC. Protein: CASSRRQGKLDNEQFF.

The chain couples TRBV2 to TRBJ2-1, with TRBD2 matching 13 bases. V shed 9 bases and J 10 bases; nucleotides not matched to a gene: 6. The CDR3 loop spans 13 amino acids. CDR1 is SNHLY, CDR2 FYNNEI, per germline. The CDR3, as DNA: TGTGCCAGAGGACTAGCGGGAGCAGGGGAGCAGTTCTTC. This gives the protein CARGLAGAGEQFF. Together with reference TRBV2 and TRBJ2-1, the CDR3 gives the full variable domain: EPEVTQTPSHQVTQMGQEVILRCVPISNHLYFYWYRQILGQKVEFLVSFYNNEISEKSEIFDDQFSVERPDGSNFTLKIRSTKLEDSAMYFCARGLAGAGEQFFGPGTRLTVL.

The chain recombines TRBV5-1 with TRBJ2-2, with a weak D call TRBD1 (6 bases). Germline assignment: CDR1 SGHRS and CDR2 YFSETQ. Trimming took off 2 bases at V and 0 bases at J, with 11 bases between the two ends. The length of the CDR3 is 16 residues. The CDR3 DNA reads as TGCGCCAGCAGCTTAGACAGGAGAGCGAACACCGGGGAGCTGTTTTTT. It is translated as CASSLDRRANTGELFF.

The chain uses TRBV28 and TRBJ2-3, with 8 bases lining up with TRBD2. Trimming took 5 bases from V and 1 from J; bases not matched to a gene: 5. Germline CDR1 and CDR2: MDHEN and SYDVKM. The CDR3 totals 15 residues. This CDR3 is CASSQSGGGTDTQYF. CDR3 nucleotide sequence: TGTGCCAGCAGTCAATCGGGAGGGGGCACAGATACGCAGTATTTT.

The chain is built from TRBV9 and TRBJ1-1, with D possibly being TRBD1 (5 bases). Trimming cost V 3 bases and J 1 base, with 13 bases left between them. From germline, CDR1 is SGDLS and CDR2 YYNGEE. The CDR3 runs to 15 residues. CDR3 in amino acids: CASSAEPTGNTEAFF. CDR3 nucleotides: TGTGCCAGCAGCGCAGAGCCTACAGGGAACACTGAAGCTTTCTTT.

The chain joins TRBV15 to TRBJ2-1; 14 nucleotides align to TRBD2. Trimming at V came to 5 bases and at J to 8 bases, leaving 5 bases not matched to a gene. CDR1 and CDR2 from the germline V gene are LNHNV and YYDKDF (reference sequence). This CDR3 has 15 amino acids. CDR3: CATSPGTSGRHEQFF. In DNA form, the CDR3 reads TGTGCCACCAGCCCCGGGACTAGCGGGAGACATGAGCAGTTCTTC. The full variable domain, in which reference TRBV15 and TRBJ2-1 provide the parts outside the CDR3, is DAMVIQNPRYQVTQFGKPVTLSCSQTLNHNVMYWYQQKSSQAPKLLFHYYDKDFNNEADTPDNFQSRRPNTSFCFLDIRSPGLGDTAMYLCATSPGTSGRHEQFFGPGTRLTVL.

The rearrangement joins TRBV4-3 to TRBJ2-7; D is ambiguous. The CDR3 has 15 residues. V was cut by 0 bases and J by 3 bases, with 12 bases left in between. Germline loops: CDR1 LGHNA, CDR2 YSLEER. CDR3 nucleotides: TGCGCCAGCAGCCAAGATGCCATCTCGAGCTACGAGCAGTACTTC. Amino acid sequence: CASSQDAISSYEQYF.

V and J are TRBV9 and TRBJ2-7; perhaps TRBD2 as D (6 bases). CDR3 length equals 16 residues. CDR1 SGDLS and CDR2 YYNGEE come from the germline V gene. V lost 0 bases and J lost 7, with 20 bases in between. This CDR3 reads CASSVAGVGFGGEQYF. The CDR3 coding sequence is TGTGCCAGCAGCGTAGCCGGGGTGGGTTTCGGAGGGGAGCAGTACTTC.